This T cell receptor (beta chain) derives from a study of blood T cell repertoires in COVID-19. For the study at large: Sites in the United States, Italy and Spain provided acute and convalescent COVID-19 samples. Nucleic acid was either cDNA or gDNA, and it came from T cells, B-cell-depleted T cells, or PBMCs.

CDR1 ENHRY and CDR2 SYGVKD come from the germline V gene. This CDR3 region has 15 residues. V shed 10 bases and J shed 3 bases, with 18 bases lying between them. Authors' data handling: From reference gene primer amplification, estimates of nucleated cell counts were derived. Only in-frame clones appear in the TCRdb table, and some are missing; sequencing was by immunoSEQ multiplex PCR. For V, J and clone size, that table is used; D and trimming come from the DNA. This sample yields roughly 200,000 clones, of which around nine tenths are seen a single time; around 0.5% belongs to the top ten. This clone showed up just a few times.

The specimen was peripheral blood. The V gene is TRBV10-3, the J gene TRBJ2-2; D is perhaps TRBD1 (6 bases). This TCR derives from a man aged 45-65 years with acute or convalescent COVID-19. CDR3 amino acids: CATQGQGRDTGELFF. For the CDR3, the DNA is TGTGCCACCCAAGGGCAGGGGAGAGACACCGGGGAGCTGTTTTTT.